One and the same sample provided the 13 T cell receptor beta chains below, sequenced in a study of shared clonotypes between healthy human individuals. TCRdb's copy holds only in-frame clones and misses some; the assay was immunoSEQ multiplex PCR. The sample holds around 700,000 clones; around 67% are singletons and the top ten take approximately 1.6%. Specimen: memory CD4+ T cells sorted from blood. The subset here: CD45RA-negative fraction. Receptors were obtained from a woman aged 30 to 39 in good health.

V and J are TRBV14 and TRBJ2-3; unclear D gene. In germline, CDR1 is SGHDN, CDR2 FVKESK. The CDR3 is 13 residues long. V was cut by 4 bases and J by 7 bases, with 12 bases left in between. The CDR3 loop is CASSLTGPNTQYF. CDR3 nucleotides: TGTGCCAGCAGCCTTACTGGCCCAAATACGCAGTATTTT.

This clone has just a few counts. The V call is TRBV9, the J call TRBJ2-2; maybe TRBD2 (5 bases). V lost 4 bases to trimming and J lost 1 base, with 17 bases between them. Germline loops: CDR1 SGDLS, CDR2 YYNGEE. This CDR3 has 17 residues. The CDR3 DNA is TGTGCCAGCAGCCCCCACGGCGGGCGTGAGAACACCGGGGAGCTGTTTTTT. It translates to CASSPHGGRENTGELFF.

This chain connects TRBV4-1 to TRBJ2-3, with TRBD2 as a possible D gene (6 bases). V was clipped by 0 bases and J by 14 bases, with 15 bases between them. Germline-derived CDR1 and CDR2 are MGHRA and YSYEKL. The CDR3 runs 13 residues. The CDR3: CASSQDFGSKPYF. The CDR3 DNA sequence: TGCGCCAGCAGCCAAGATTTCGGGAGCAAACCGTATTTT.

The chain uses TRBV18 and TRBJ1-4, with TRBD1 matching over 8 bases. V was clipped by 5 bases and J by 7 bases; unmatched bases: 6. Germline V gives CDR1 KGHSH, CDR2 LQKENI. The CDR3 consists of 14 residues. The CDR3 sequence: CASSINRGAEKLFF. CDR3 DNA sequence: TGTGCCAGCTCAATAAACAGGGGGGCTGAAAAACTGTTTTTT. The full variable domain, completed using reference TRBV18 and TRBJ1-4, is NAGVMQNPRHLVRRRGQEARLRCSPMKGHSHVYWYRQLPEEGLKFMVYLQKENIIDESGMPKERFSAEFPKEGPSILRIQQVVRGDSAAYFCASSINRGAEKLFFGSGTQLSVL.

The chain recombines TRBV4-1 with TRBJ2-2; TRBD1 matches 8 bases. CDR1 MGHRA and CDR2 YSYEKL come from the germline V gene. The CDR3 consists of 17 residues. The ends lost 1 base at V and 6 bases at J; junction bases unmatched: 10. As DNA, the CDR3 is TGCGCCAGCAGCCAAGTTCGGACAGGGACAAACCCCGGGGAGCTGTTTTTT. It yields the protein CASSQVRTGTNPGELFF.

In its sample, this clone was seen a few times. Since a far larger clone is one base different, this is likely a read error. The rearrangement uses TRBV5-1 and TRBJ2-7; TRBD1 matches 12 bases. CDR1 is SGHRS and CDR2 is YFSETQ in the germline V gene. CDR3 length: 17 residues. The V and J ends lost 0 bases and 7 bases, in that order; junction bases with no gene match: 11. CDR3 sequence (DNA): TGCGCCAGCAGCTTGGGAGCCGCGGGACAGGGGGCGGGGGAGCAGTACTTC. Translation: CASSLGAAGQGAGEQYF.

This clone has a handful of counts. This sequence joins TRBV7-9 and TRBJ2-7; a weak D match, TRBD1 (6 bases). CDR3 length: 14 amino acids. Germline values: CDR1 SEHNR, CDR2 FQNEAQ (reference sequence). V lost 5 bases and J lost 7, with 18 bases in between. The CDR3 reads CASSPPGQNGEQYF. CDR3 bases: TGTGCCAGCAGCCCCCCGGGACAAAACGGGGAGCAGTACTTC.

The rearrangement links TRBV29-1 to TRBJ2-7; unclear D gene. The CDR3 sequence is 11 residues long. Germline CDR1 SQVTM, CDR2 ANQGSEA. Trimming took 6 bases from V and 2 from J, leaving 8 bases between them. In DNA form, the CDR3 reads TGCAGCGTGAGGTTCGCCTACGAGCAGTACTTC. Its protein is CSVRFAYEQYF.

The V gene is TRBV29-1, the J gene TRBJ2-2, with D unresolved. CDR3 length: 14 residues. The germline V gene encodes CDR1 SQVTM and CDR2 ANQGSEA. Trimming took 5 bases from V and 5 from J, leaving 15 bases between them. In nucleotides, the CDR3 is TGCAGCGTTTCTCCCGGAGTCTGGACCGGGGAGCTGTTTTTT. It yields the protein CSVSPGVWTGELFF.

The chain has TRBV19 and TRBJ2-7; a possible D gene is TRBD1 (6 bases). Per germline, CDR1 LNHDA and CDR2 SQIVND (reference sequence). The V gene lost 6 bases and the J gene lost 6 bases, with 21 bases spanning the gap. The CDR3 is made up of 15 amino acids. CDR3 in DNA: TGTGCCAGTAGCAGAACAGGGACGGTCGGACGCGAGCAGTACTTC. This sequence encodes CASSRTGTVGREQYF.

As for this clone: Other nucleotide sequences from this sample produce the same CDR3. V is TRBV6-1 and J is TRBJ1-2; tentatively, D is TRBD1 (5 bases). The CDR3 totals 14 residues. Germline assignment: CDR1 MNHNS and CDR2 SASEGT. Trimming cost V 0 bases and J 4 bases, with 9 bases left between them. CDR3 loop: CASSEAGGAYGYTF. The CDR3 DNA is TGTGCCAGCAGTGAAGCGGGGGGAGCCTATGGCTACACCTTC.

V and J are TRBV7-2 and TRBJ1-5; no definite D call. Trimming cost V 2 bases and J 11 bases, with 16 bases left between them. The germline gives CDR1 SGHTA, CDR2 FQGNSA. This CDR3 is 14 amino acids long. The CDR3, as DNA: TGTGCCAGCAGCTTATTGGTATTGGGTTCGGCCCAGCATTTT. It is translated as CASSLLVLGSAQHF.

The CDR3, as DNA: TGTGCCAGCAGCTTAGCGATGGTTGCGAACACTGAAGCTTTCTTT. Protein: CASSLAMVANTEAFF. The V gene is TRBV7-4, the J gene TRBJ1-1; D unclear. Trimming pared 0 bases from V and 1 base from J, leaving 9 bases between. Per the germline V gene, CDR1 is SGHVT and CDR2 is SQSDAQ. The CDR3 runs 15 residues. Full variable domain (missing parts from reference TRBV7-4 and TRBJ1-1): GAGVSQSPRYKVAKRGRDVALRCDSISGHVTLYWYRQTLGQGSEVLTYSQSDAQRDKSGRPSGRFSAERPERSVSTLKIQRTEQGDSAVYLCASSLAMVANTEAFFGQGTRLTVV.